These 32 T cell receptor beta chains were sequenced from one sample in a study of fetal regulatory T cell absence and autoimmunity. The repertoire was sequenced with immunoSEQ multiplex PCR; TCRdb's copy has only in-frame clones and lacks some. The repertoire includes some 87,000 clones, around 72% of them detected once, and roughly 2% sits in the top ten. The sequenced sample consisted of pancreas tissue. These receptors were obtained from a male donor with IPEX syndrome.

The genes are TRBV7-6 and TRBJ2-1, with 13 bases aligning to TRBD2. In germline, CDR1 is SGHVS, CDR2 FNYEAQ. This CDR3 comprises 16 residues. The ends lost 4 bases at V and 0 bases at J; junction bases unmatched: 0. CDR3 residues: CASSWTSGSSYNEQFF. Here the CDR3 DNA reads TGTGCCAGCAGCTGGACTAGCGGGAGCTCCTACAATGAGCAGTTCTTC.

The chain carries TRBV15 and TRBJ2-3; no reliable D call. The V end was cut by 1 base, the J end by 0 bases, with 5 bases between. The CDR3 extends over 14 amino acids. Germline V gene data show CDR1 as LNHNV and CDR2 as YYDKDF (reference sequence). Here the CDR3 DNA reads TGTGCCACCAGCAGAGGGTTTAGCACAGATACGCAGTATTTT. It codes for CATSRGFSTDTQYF.

This clone was recorded only once. The chain has TRBV4-2 and TRBJ1-2; D call uncertain. V lost 2 bases to trimming and J lost 3 bases, with 7 bases between them. The CDR3 spans 13 residues. Looked up from germline, CDR1 is LGHNA and CDR2 is YNFKEQ. The CDR3 protein is CASSQTVHYGYTF. The DNA for the CDR3 is TGTGCCAGCAGCCAAACAGTACACTATGGCTACACCTTC.

The rearrangement links TRBV10-3 to TRBJ2-7; D ambiguous. Germline loops: CDR1 ENHRY, CDR2 SYGVKD. Trimming took 4 bases from V and 3 from J, leaving 7 bases between them. The CDR3 is 12 amino acids. CDR3 sequence (DNA): TGTGCCATCAGTGCGGCCTTCTACGAGCAGTACTTC. Residues: CAISAAFYEQYF.

The chain combines TRBV27 with TRBJ2-1, with 9 positions matching TRBD2. Germline V CDR1 and CDR2: MNHEY, SMNVEV (reference sequence). The CDR3 length is 15 residues. After removal of 7 bases from V and 6 bases from J, the junction contained 10 bases not matched to a gene. In DNA form, the CDR3 reads TGTGCCAGCACCCTTAGCGGGAGATACGGCAATGAGCAGTTCTTC. Protein: CASTLSGRYGNEQFF.

The chain carries TRBV2 and TRBJ2-7; 12 nucleotides align to TRBD2. This CDR3 is built from 17 residues. V shed 7 bases and J 6 bases; nucleotides not matched to a gene: 16. CDR1 and CDR2 (germline): SNHLY, FYNNEI. This CDR3 is CASTDPPPGLAGVEQYF. The CDR3 region has the DNA TGTGCCAGCACCGACCCACCTCCGGGACTAGCGGGCGTCGAGCAGTACTTC.

This chain joins TRBV7-9 and TRBJ1-2; 9 nucleotides agree with TRBD1. There are 13 residues in the CDR3. Germline CDR1 reads SEHNR; CDR2 reads FQNEAQ (reference sequence). J was trimmed by 5 bases and V by 5 bases; bases with no gene match: 3. The CDR3 nucleotides read TGTGCCAGCAGCCCTGGACAGGGGTATGGCTACACCTTC. It encodes CASSPGQGYGYTF.

The chain uses TRBV10-2 and TRBJ2-5; 9 bases are a match to TRBD2. V lost 0 bases, J lost 5 bases, and 7 bases stayed unmatched. The CDR3 length is 16 residues. Germline CDR1 and CDR2: WSHSY and SAAADI. The DNA of the CDR3 is TGCGCCAGCAGTGAGTCCCTAGGACTAGCGAGGGAGACCCAGTACTTC. Amino acids: CASSESLGLARETQYF.

The rearrangement joins TRBV27 to TRBJ2-5, with TRBD2 matching over 15 bases. Germline loops: CDR1 MNHEY, CDR2 SMNVEV (reference sequence). The CDR3 loop spans 16 amino acids. V was clipped by 6 bases and J by 3 bases; unmatched bases: 5. CDR3 sequence: CASSPGLAGGKETQYF. The CDR3 region has the DNA TGTGCCAGCAGCCCGGGACTAGCGGGGGGAAAAGAGACCCAGTACTTC.

V and J are TRBV4-1 and TRBJ2-6; D uncertain. Germline V CDR1 and CDR2: MGHRA, YSYEKL. This CDR3 spans 16 amino acids. V dropped 3 bases and J dropped 0 bases, with 9 bases sitting between them. CDR3 DNA: TGCGCCAGCAGCCACCGTGGACGCTCTGGGGCCAACGTCCTGACTTTC. It encodes CASSHRGRSGANVLTF.

For the CDR3, the DNA is TGTGCCAGCAGCGTGGACAGCGTACTCTATGGCTACACCTTC. It is translated as CASSVDSVLYGYTF. The gene calls are TRBV7-9 and TRBJ1-2, with D possibly being TRBD1 (6 bases). Germline values: CDR1 SEHNR, CDR2 FQNEAQ (reference sequence). V was trimmed by 5 bases and J by 4 bases, leaving 14 bases between them. The CDR3 has 14 amino acids.

This clone showed up just once. The rearrangement joins TRBV21-1 to TRBJ2-7. TRBV21-1 is listed as a pseudogene. The CDR3 loop spans 14 amino acids. As DNA, the CDR3 is TGTGCCAGCAGCAATAAGGCAGGGAGTTACGAGCAGTACTTC. This translates into CASSNKAGSYEQYF.

This chain uses TRBV10-3 with TRBJ1-2; no clear D gene. CDR1 and CDR2 (germline): ENHRY, SYGVKD. V was shortened by 0 bases and J by 3 bases, with 14 bases between the two germline ends. The CDR3 runs to 16 residues. The CDR3 DNA reads TGTGCCATCAGTGAGTCAACTACTCTGGTCCACTATGGCTACACCTTC. It specifies CAISESTTLVHYGYTF.

The rearrangement joins TRBV5-4 to TRBJ2-7; TRBD1 matches 9 bases. This CDR3 comprises 16 residues. The germline V gene has CDR1 SGHNT and CDR2 YYREEE (reference sequence). Germline trimming cut 3 bases from V and 3 bases from J; bases unmatched to any gene: 10. This CDR3 is CASSSLPGQGFYEQYF. The CDR3 region has the DNA TGTGCCAGCAGCTCTCTCCCGGGACAGGGCTTCTACGAGCAGTACTTC.

The rearrangement joins TRBV14 to TRBJ2-7, with D maybe TRBD1 (6 bases). The CDR3 contains 12 residues. V was clipped by 2 bases and J by 5 bases, with 7 bases between them. Germline CDR1 SGHDN, CDR2 FVKESK. The CDR3 sequence is CASSQPGDEQYF. The CDR3 bases are TGTGCCAGCAGCCAACCAGGGGACGAGCAGTACTTC.

This clone has just a few counts. J is TRBJ1-2 and V is TRBV7-9; no clear D gene. V was cut by 7 bases and J by 6 bases, with 15 bases left in between. The V gene's germline CDR1 is SEHNR and CDR2 FQNEAQ (reference sequence). The CDR3 sequence is 13 residues long. As DNA, the CDR3 is TGTGCCAGCAATCGAGCACATGGGGATGGCTACACCTTC. It yields the protein CASNRAHGDGYTF.

The rearrangement uses TRBV5-4 and TRBJ2-7; D could derive from TRBD1 or TRBD2 (5 bases each). Germline V gene data show CDR1 as SGHNT and CDR2 as YYREEE (reference sequence). V shed 3 bases and J shed 3 bases, with 10 bases lying between them. The CDR3 is 13 amino acids. The CDR3 region has the DNA TGTGCCAGCAGCTACGGGGCGGGCTACGAGCAGTACTTC. Residues: CASSYGAGYEQYF.

This clone was found once. This chain connects TRBV7-2 to TRBJ2-7, with D possibly being TRBD2 (5 bases). Trimming took off 5 bases at V and 6 bases at J, with 20 bases between the two ends. Germline CDR1 reads SGHTA; CDR2 reads FQGNSA. The CDR3 is 15 residues long. The CDR3 region has the DNA TGTGCCAGCAGCCGGGGATGGCGGGCCCTGGGCGAGCAGTACTTC. It yields the protein CASSRGWRALGEQYF.

V and J are TRBV5-1 and TRBJ1-3, with D uncertain. The CDR3 contains 15 residues. The V and J ends lost 2 bases and 0 bases respectively, with 9 bases between them. Germline-derived CDR1 and CDR2 are SGHRS and YFSETQ. CDR3 region: CASSFFPSSGNTIYF. Here the CDR3 DNA reads TGCGCCAGCAGCTTTTTTCCTAGCTCTGGAAACACCATATATTTT.

CDR3 sequence: CAWSVKGVETQYF. The DNA of the CDR3 is TGTGCCTGGAGTGTAAAGGGAGTTGAGACCCAGTACTTC. The V gene is TRBV30, the J gene TRBJ2-5, with D possibly being TRBD2 (5 bases). The V gene lost 0 bases and the J gene lost 5 bases, with 10 bases spanning the gap. CDR3 length equals 13 residues. The germline gives CDR1 GTSNPN, CDR2 SVGIG (reference sequence). Using reference TRBV30 and TRBJ2-5 for the parts outside the CDR3, the full variable domain is SQTIHQWPATLVQPVGSPLSLECTVEGTSNPNLYWYRQAAGRGLQLLFYSVGIGQISSEVPQNLSASRPQDRQFILSSKKLLLSDSGFYLCAWSVKGVETQYFGPGTRLLVL.

This clone showed up just a few times. The gene calls are TRBV4-1 and TRBJ1-2, with D perhaps TRBD1 (5 bases). Germline loops: CDR1 MGHRA, CDR2 YSYEKL. CDR3 length equals 15 residues. Trimming stripped 2 bases from V and 2 bases from J, with 12 bases between. The DNA for the CDR3 is TGCGCCAGCAGCCAACCTGCACGGGGGAACTATGGCTACACCTTC. Its protein product is CASSQPARGNYGYTF.

The V and J genes are TRBV4-2 and TRBJ2-1, with TRBD2 matching over 9 bases. There are 18 residues in the CDR3. Germline V gives CDR1 LGHNA, CDR2 YNFKEQ. The ends lost 0 bases at V and 4 bases at J; junction bases unmatched: 10. The CDR3 sequence is CASSQDLPSGVLYNEQFF. The CDR3 nucleotides are TGTGCCAGCAGCCAAGATCTCCCTAGCGGGGTTCTATACAATGAGCAGTTCTTC.

The gene calls are TRBV19 and TRBJ2-1, with a tentative D call TRBD2 (7 bases). Germline values: CDR1 LNHDA, CDR2 SQIVND (reference sequence). The CDR3 is 14 residues long. Trimming removed 3 bases from V and 8 bases from J, with 14 bases in between. Written as DNA, the CDR3 is TGTGCCAGTAGTATTAGGGGGAGGGCCGATGAGCAGTTCTTC. Translated, it gives CASSIRGRADEQFF.

This clone was observed a single time. This rearrangement joins TRBV6-1 to TRBJ2-5, with D hard to call. The CDR3 runs 14 residues. V lost 0 bases and J 2 bases, leaving 7 bases between the germline ends. Germline V CDR1 and CDR2: MNHNS, SASEGT. The CDR3 here is CASSEARQQETQYF. Here the CDR3 DNA reads TGTGCCAGCAGTGAAGCGCGGCAACAAGAGACCCAGTACTTC.

The genes are TRBV7-8 and TRBJ2-5; D could derive from TRBD1 or TRBD2 (5 bases each). The ends were cut back, 1 base at V and 1 base at J, with 13 bases in the middle. Germline V gene sequence: CDR1 SGHVS, CDR2 FQNEAQ. The CDR3 is made up of 16 amino acids. The CDR3 here is CASSLVLGTPQETQYF. In nucleotides, the CDR3 is TGTGCCAGCAGCTTAGTACTGGGGACGCCCCAAGAGACCCAGTACTTC.

The chain employs TRBV27 and TRBJ2-7; 13 nucleotides line up with TRBD2. The CDR3 sequence is 16 residues long. J gave up 4 bases and V 5 bases, and 8 bases lay outside the gene matches. Per the germline V gene, CDR1 is MNHEY and CDR2 is SMNVEV (reference sequence). The chain's CDR3 is CASSPGLAGVTYEQYF. DNA of the CDR3: TGTGCCAGCAGTCCAGGACTAGCGGGAGTTACGTACGAGCAGTACTTC.

The rearrangement joins TRBV27 to TRBJ1-1; perhaps TRBD1 as D (6 bases). Trimming pared 5 bases from V and 1 base from J, leaving 11 bases between. The CDR3 runs 14 residues. CDR1 MNHEY and CDR2 SMNVEV come from the germline V gene (reference sequence). In nucleotides, the CDR3 is TGTGCCAGCAGTAGAGGGGGGAGGAACACTGAAGCTTTCTTT. This translates into CASSRGGRNTEAFF.

The V and J genes are TRBV4-2 and TRBJ2-2; 11 nucleotides match TRBD2. V gave up 0 bases and J gave up 7 bases; unmatched junction bases: 4. CDR1 LGHNA and CDR2 YNFKEQ come from the germline V gene. The CDR3 runs to 16 residues. CDR3 nucleotides: TGTGCCAGCAGCCAAGAGCCTAGCGGGAGGAGCGGGGAGCTGTTTTTT. Protein: CASSQEPSGRSGELFF.

This chain joins TRBV1 and TRBJ2-1; the D segment call TRBD2 is taken from the table without a DNA check. TRBV1 is reported as a pseudogene. This CDR3 is built from 17 residues. CDR3 bases: TGCACCAGCAGCCCCGCCCGGCGGGGGGGTTTAGTTGATGAGCAGTTCTTC. Translation gives CTSSPARRGGLVDEQFF.

The chain has TRBV5-4 and TRBJ2-6; D is unresolved. This CDR3 is built from 13 residues. Germline CDR1 SGHNT, CDR2 YYREEE (reference sequence). V lost 3 bases to trimming and J lost 4 bases, with 5 bases between them. CDR3 sequence reads: CASSSGGANVLTF. The CDR3 DNA is TGTGCCAGCAGCTCTGGGGGGGCCAACGTCCTGACTTTC.

The rearrangement uses TRBV6-1 and TRBJ2-2; D call uncertain. The CDR3 loop spans 15 amino acids. Trimming stripped 1 base from V and 4 bases from J, with 10 bases between. Germline CDR1 is MNHNS and CDR2 is SASEGT. CDR3 coding DNA: TGTGCCAGCAGTGAAGTCTGGGGTGTCACCGGGGAGCTGTTTTTT. Amino acid sequence: CASSEVWGVTGELFF.

V and J are TRBV5-5 and TRBJ1-1; 7 nucleotides line up with TRBD1. CDR1 and CDR2 (germline): SGHKS, YYEKEE (reference sequence). This CDR3 region has 17 residues. The ends lost 2 bases at V and 1 base at J; junction bases unmatched: 11. The CDR3 region is CASSFQTGAPANTEAFF. In nucleotides, the CDR3 is TGTGCCAGCAGCTTCCAAACAGGGGCCCCAGCGAACACTGAAGCTTTCTTT.